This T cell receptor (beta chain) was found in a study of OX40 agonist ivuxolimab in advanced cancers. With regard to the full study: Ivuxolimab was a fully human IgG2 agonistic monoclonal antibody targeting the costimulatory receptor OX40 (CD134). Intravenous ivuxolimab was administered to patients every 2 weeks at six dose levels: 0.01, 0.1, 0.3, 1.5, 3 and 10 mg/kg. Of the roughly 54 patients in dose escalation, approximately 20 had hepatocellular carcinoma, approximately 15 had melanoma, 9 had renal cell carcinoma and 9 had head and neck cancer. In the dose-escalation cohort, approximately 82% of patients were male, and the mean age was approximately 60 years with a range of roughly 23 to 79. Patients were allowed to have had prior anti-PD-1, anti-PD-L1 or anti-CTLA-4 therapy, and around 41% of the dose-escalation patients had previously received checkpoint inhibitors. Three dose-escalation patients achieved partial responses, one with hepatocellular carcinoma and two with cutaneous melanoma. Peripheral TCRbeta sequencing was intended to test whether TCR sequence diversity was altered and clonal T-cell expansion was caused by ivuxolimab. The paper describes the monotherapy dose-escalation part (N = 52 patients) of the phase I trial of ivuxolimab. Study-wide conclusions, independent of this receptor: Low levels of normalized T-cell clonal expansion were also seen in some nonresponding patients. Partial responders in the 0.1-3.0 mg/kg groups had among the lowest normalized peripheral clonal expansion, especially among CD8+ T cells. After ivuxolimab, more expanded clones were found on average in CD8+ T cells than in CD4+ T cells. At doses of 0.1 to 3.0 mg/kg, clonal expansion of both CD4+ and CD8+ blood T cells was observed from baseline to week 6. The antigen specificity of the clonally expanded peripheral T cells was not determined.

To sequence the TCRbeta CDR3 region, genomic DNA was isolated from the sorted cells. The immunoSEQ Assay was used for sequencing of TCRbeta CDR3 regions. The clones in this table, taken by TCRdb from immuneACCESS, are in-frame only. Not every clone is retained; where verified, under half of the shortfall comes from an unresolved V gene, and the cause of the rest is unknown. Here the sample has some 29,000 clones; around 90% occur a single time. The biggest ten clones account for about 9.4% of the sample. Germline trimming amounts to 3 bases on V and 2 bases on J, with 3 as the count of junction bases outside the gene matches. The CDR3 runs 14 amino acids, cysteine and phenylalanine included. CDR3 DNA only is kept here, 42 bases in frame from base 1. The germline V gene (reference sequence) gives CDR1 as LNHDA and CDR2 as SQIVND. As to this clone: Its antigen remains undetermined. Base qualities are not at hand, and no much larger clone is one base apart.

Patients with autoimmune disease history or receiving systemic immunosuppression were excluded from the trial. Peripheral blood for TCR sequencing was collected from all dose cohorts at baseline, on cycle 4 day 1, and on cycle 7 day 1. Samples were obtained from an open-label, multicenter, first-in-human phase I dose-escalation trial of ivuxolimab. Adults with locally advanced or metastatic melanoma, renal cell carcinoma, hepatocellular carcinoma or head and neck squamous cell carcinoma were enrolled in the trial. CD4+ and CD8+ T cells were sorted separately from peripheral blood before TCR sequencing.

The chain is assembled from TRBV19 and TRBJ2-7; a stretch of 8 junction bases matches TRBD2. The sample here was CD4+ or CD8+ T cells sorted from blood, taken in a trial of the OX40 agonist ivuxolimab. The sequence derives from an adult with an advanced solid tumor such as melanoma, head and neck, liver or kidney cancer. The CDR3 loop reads CASSMVAGTYEQYF. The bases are TGTGCCAGTAGTATGGTAGCGGGAACCTACGAGCAGTACTTC.